These 8 T cell receptor beta chains share one sample of origin, sequenced in a study of identical twins. TCRdb re-called the 5' RACE reads through MiXCR, storing one row per CDR3 protein. The data show approximately 300,000 distinct CDR3 sequences, with roughly 9% seen just once and 6% to 8.5% held by the top ten. In addition, the sample was reused for a study of yellow fever vaccine responses in identical twins.

The sample was CD8+ T cells sorted from blood. Source of these receptors: a young woman in good health.

This clonotype showed up just a few times. The chain uses TRBV7-9 and TRBJ2-7; 8 bases are a match to TRBD2. V was pared by 7 bases and J by 5 bases, with 13 bases of the junction left unmatched. This CDR3 is built from 15 residues. From germline, CDR1 is SEHNR and CDR2 FQNEAQ (reference sequence). The CDR3 here is CASNPPGGAGDEQYF. The CDR3, as DNA: TGTGCCAGCAACCCGCCCGGGGGGGCGGGAGACGAGCAGTACTTC.

The rearrangement uses TRBV7-2 and TRBJ2-7; no clear D. The ends were cut back, 3 bases at V and 0 bases at J, with 6 bases in the middle. Germline assignment: CDR1 SGHTA and CDR2 FQGNSA. The CDR3 has 13 residues. CDR3 loop: CASSFSASYEQYF. The DNA of the CDR3 is TGTGCCAGCAGCTTTTCAGCCTCCTACGAGCAGTACTTC. The full variable domain, with the rest looked up from reference TRBV7-2 and TRBJ2-7, is GAGVSQSPSNKVTEKGKDVELRCDPISGHTALYWYRQSLGQGLEFLIYFQGNSAPDKSGLPSDRFSAERTGGSVSTLTIQRTQQEDSAVYLCASSFSASYEQYFGPGTRLTVT.

The chain carries TRBV7-6 and TRBJ1-4, with no clear D. Per germline, CDR1 SGHVS and CDR2 FNYEAQ. Trimming removed 0 bases at V and 8 bases at J, with 13 bases between. The CDR3 is 15 amino acids. CDR3 sequence reads: CASSLAGSGQEKLFF. DNA of the CDR3: TGTGCCAGCAGCTTAGCTGGAAGTGGGCAGGAAAAACTGTTTTTT.

This clonotype was counted a few times. The V call is TRBV20-1, the J call TRBJ2-1, with unresolved D. The CDR3 totals 14 residues. Germline V gives CDR1 DFQATT, CDR2 SNEGSKA (reference sequence). V was trimmed by 5 bases and J by 0 bases, leaving 11 bases between them. CDR3 DNA: TGCAGTGCTGAACCATTAAGCTCCTACAATGAGCAGTTCTTC. Translating it yields CSAEPLSSYNEQFF.

This chain joins TRBV29-1 and TRBJ2-7, with D maybe TRBD2 (5 bases). The CDR3 sequence is 13 residues long. Trimming removed 5 bases at V and 2 bases at J, with 13 bases between. In germline, CDR1 is SQVTM, CDR2 ANQGSEA. The CDR3 nucleotides read TGCAGCGTTACCCCAGCGGAAGCCTACGAGCAGTACTTC. It yields the protein CSVTPAEAYEQYF.

This clonotype has just a few counts. The chain couples TRBV7-9 to TRBJ1-1; no firm D call. Germline CDR1 is SEHNR and CDR2 is FQNEAQ (reference sequence). V gave up 7 bases and J gave up 4 bases, with 10 bases separating them. The CDR3 contains 12 residues. The CDR3 DNA reads as TGTGCCAGCATGTGGGGAGGCACTGAAGCTTTCTTT. This encodes CASMWGGTEAFF.

This clonotype was observed many times. The chain carries TRBV20-1 and TRBJ1-5; D possibly corresponds to TRBD1 (6 bases). V was shortened by 3 bases and J by 6 bases, with 18 bases between the two germline ends. Germline V gene sequence: CDR1 DFQATT, CDR2 SNEGSKA (reference sequence). CDR3 length: 15 amino acids. The CDR3 nucleotides read TGCAGTGCTAGTTCCAGGGGAGAGGTCGGTCAGCCCCAGCATTTT. As protein: CSASSRGEVGQPQHF.

This clonotype was seen only a few times. This chain links TRBV12-3 or TRBV12-4 with TRBJ2-3, with 7 bases fitting TRBD1. The CDR3 runs 15 residues. V was pared by 6 bases and J by 2 bases, with 8 bases of the junction left unmatched. The CDR3 sequence is CASSLRDRHTDTQYF. CDR3 coding DNA: TGTGCCAGCAGCCTTCGGGACAGACACACAGATACGCAGTATTTT.